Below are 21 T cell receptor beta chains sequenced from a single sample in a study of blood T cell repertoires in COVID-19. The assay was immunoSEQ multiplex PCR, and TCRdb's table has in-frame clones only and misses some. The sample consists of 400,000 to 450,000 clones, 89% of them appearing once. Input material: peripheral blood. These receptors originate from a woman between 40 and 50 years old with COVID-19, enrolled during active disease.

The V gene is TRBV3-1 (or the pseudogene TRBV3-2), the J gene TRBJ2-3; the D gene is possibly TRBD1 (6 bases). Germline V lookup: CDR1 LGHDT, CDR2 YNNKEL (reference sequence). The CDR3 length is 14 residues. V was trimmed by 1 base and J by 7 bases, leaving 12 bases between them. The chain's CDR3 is CASSQAGATHTQYF. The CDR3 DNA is TGTGCCAGCAGCCAAGCAGGGGCTACCCATACGCAGTATTTT.

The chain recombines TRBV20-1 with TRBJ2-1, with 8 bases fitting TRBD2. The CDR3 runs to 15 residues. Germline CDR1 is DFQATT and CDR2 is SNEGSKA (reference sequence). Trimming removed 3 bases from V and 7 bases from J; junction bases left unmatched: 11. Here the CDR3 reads CSASGGGRPRNEQFF. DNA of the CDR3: TGCAGTGCTAGTGGGGGCGGGAGGCCCAGGAATGAGCAGTTCTTC.

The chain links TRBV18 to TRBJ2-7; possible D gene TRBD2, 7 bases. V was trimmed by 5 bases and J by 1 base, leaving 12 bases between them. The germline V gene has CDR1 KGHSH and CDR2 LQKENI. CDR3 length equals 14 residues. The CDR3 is CASSLGGPSYEQYF. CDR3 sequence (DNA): TGTGCCAGCTCATTGGGGGGGCCGTCCTACGAGCAGTACTTC. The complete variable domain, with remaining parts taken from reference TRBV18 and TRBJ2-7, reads NAGVMQNPRHLVRRRGQEARLRCSPMKGHSHVYWYRQLPEEGLKFMVYLQKENIIDESGMPKERFSAEFPKEGPSILRIQQVVRGDSAAYFCASSLGGPSYEQYFGPGTRLTVT.

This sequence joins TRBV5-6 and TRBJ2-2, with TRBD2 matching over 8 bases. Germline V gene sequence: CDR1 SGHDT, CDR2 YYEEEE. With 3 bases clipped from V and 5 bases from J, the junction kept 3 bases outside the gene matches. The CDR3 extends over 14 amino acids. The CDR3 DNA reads TGTGCCAGCAGCTGGGGACTAGGAACCGGGGAGCTGTTTTTT. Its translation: CASSWGLGTGELFF.

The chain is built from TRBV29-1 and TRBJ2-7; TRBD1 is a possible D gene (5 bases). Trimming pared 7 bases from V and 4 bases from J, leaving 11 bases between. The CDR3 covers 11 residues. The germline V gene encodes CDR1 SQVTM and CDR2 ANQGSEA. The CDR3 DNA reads TGCAGCGGGCAGACAGTTTACGAGCAGTACTTC. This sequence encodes CSGQTVYEQYF.

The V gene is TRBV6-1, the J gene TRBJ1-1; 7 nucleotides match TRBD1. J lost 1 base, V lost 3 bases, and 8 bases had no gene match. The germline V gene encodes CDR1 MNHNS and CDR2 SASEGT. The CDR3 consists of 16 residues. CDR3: CASSEETGKKNTEAFF. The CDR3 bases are TGTGCCAGCAGTGAGGAGACAGGGAAGAAGAACACTGAAGCTTTCTTT.

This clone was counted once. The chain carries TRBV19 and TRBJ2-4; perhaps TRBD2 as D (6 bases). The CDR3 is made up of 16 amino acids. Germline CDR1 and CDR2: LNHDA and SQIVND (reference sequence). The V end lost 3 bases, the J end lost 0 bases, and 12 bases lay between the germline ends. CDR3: CASSIWGDLAKNIQYF. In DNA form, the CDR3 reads TGTGCCAGTAGTATTTGGGGGGATCTAGCCAAAAACATTCAGTACTTC.

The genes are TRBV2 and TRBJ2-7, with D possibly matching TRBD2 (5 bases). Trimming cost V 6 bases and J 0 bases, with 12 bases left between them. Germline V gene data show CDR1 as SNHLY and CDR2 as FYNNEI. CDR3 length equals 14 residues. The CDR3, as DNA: TGTGCCAGCAGGGACTTATTGAGCTCCTACGAGCAGTACTTC. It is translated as CASRDLLSSYEQYF. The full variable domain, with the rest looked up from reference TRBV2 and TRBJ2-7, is EPEVTQTPSHQVTQMGQEVILRCVPISNHLYFYWYRQILGQKVEFLVSFYNNEISEKSEIFDDQFSVERPDGSNFTLKIRSTKLEDSAMYFCASRDLLSSYEQYFGPGTRLTVT.

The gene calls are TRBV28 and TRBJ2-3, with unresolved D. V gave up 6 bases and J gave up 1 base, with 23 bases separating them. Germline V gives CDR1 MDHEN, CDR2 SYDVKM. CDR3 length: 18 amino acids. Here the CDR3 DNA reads TGTGCCAGCAGCCTAGTCCTTTCACTAACGGCGGGCACAGATACGCAGTATTTT. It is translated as CASSLVLSLTAGTDTQYF.

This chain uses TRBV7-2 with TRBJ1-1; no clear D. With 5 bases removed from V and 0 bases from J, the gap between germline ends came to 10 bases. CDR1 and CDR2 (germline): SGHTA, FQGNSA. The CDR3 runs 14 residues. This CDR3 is CASSRSFVNTEAFF. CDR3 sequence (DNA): TGTGCCAGCAGCCGCAGTTTTGTGAACACTGAAGCTTTCTTT.

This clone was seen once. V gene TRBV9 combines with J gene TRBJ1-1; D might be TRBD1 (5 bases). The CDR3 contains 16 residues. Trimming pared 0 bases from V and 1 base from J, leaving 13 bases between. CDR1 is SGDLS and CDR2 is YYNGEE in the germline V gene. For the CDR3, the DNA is TGTGCCAGCAGCGTAGGTTTTGGGAGGGGGAACACTGAAGCTTTCTTT. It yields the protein CASSVGFGRGNTEAFF. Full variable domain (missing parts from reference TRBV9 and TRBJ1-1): DSGVTQTPKHLITATGQRVTLRCSPRSGDLSVYWYQQSLDQGLQFLIQYYNGEERAKGNILERFSAQQFPDLHSELNLSSLELGDSALYFCASSVGFGRGNTEAFFGQGTRLTVV.

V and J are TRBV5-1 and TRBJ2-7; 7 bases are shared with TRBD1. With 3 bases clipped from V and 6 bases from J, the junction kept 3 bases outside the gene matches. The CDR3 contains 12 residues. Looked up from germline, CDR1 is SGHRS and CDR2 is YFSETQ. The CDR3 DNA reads TGCGCCAGCAGCTCACAGGGGCTCGAGCAGTACTTC. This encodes CASSSQGLEQYF.

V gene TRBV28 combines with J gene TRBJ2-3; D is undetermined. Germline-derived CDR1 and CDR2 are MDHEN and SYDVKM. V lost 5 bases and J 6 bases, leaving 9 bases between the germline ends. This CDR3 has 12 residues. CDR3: CASSPVRDTQYF. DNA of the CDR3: TGTGCCAGCAGTCCCGTGAGGGATACGCAGTATTTT. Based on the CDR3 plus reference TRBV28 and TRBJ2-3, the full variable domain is DVKVTQSSRYLVKRTGEKVFLECVQDMDHENMFWYRQDPGLGLRLIYFSYDVKMKEKGDIPEGYSVSREKKERFSLILESASTNQTSMYLCASSPVRDTQYFGPGTRLTVL.

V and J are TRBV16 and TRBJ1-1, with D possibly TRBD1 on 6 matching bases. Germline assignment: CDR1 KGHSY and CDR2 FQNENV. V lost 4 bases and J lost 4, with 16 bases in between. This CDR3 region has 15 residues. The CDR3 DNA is TGTGCCAGCAGCCCAAATACAGGGTACGGCACTGAAGCTTTCTTT. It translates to CASSPNTGYGTEAFF.

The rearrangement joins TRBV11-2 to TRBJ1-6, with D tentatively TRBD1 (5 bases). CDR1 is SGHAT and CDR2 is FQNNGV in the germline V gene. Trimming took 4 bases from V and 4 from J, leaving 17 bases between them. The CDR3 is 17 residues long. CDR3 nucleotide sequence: TGTGCCAGCAGCTCGGGGGGAAGGGAATCTTATAATTCACCCCTCCACTTT. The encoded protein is CASSSGGRESYNSPLHF. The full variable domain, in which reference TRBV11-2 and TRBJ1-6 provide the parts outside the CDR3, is EAGVAQSPRYKIIEKRQSVAFWCNPISGHATLYWYQQILGQGPKLLIQFQNNGVVDDSQLPKDRFSAERLKGVDSTLKIQPAKLEDSAVYLCASSSGGRESYNSPLHFGNGTRLTVT.

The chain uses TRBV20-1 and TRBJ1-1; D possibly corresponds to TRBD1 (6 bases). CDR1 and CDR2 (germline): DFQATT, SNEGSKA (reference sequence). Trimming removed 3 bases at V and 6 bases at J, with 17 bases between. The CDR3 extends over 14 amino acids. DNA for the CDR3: TGCAGTGCTAGTTCCGGGAGGGGGGTGGCTGAAGCTTTCTTT. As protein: CSASSGRGVAEAFF.

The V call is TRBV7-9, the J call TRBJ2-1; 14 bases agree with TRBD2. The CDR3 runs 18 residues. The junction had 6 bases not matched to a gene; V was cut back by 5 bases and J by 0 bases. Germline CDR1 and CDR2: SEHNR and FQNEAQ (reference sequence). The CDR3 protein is CASSPIGLAGGSYNEQFF. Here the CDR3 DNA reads TGTGCCAGCAGCCCTATCGGACTAGCGGGAGGCTCCTACAATGAGCAGTTCTTC.

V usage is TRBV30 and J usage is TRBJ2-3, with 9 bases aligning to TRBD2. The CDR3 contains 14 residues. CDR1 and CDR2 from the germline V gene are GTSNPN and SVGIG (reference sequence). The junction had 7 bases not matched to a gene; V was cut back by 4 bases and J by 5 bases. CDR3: CAWNLAGEIDTQYF. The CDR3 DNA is TGTGCCTGGAATTTAGCGGGAGAAATAGATACGCAGTATTTT.

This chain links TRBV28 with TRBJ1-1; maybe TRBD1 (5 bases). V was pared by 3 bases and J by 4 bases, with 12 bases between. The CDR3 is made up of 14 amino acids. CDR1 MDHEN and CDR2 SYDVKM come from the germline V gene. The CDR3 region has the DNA TGTGCCAGCAGTTTCCGGGGGGTGGGCACTGAAGCTTTCTTT. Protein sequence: CASSFRGVGTEAFF.

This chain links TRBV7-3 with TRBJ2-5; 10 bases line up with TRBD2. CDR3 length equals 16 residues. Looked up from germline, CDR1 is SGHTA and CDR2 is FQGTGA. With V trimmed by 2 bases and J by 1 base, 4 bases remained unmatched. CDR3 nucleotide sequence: TGTGCCAGCAGCTTAGGAATAGCGGGAGGCCAAGAGACCCAGTACTTC. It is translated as CASSLGIAGGQETQYF.

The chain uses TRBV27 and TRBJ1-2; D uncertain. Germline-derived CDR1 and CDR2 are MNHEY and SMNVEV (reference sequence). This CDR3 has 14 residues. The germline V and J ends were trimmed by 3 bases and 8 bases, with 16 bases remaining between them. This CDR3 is CASSLRVGVGGYTF. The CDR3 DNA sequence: TGTGCCAGCAGTTTGAGGGTTGGGGTTGGAGGCTACACCTTC.